This T cell receptor beta chain was documented in a study of cytomegalovirus exposure and HLA in healthy donors. Broader study findings: Later analysis showed most CMV-associated TCR beta chains appearing HLA-restricted.

The PCR used 60 Vbeta and 13 Jbeta primers. Using immunoSEQ multiplex PCR, the repertoire was profiled, and TCRdb retains in-frame clones only, with some absent. The sample consists of about 130,000 clones, approximately 82% of them appearing once. In the case of this clone: Its antigen is as yet unknown.

The sequence was collected from a boy between 2 and 10 years old in good health and CMV-seronegative. The sample consisted of PBMCs.

The CDR3 protein is CASTQRITELYGYTF. The CDR3 bases are TGTGCCAGCACTCAGCGGATTACAGAACTCTATGGCTACACCTTC. V is TRBV6-5 and J is TRBJ1-2; no definite D call. CDR1 is MNHEY and CDR2 is SVGAGI in the germline V gene. V lost 7 bases, J lost 4 bases, and 19 bases lay in between. The CDR3 runs 15 residues.